This T cell receptor (beta chain) was profiled in a study of T cell changes during pregnancy in multiple sclerosis. Generated by immunoSEQ multiplex PCR, the TCRdb table keeps only in-frame clones and is missing some. The sample consists of tens of thousands of clones, about nine tenths of them appearing once. This clonotype was sampled from a female donor with multiple sclerosis, enrolled in a pregnancy study. The sequences come from CD8+ T cells from peripheral blood mononuclear cells, collected in the first trimester of pregnancy.

The CDR3 DNA reads TGTGCCAGTAGCGCGGGAGTTAGCTACGAGCAGTACTTC. It yields the protein CASSAGVSYEQYF. The chain has TRBV19 and TRBJ2-7; the match to TRBD2 covers 7 bases. There are 13 residues in the CDR3. The V gene's germline CDR1 is LNHDA and CDR2 SQIVND (reference sequence). Unmatched junction bases numbered 5, after V lost 6 bases and J lost 3 bases.